This T cell receptor beta chain was sequenced in a study of CD8+ T cells in alopecia areata. Across the whole study: Treatment of the treated patients consisted of oral tofacitinib, 5 to 10 mg twice daily.

The CDR3 extends over 14 amino acids. Trimming shortened V by 1 base and J by 0 bases, and 4 bases separated the two germline ends. Germline V gives CDR1 SGHTA, CDR2 FQGNSA. Regarding this clone: Its antigen is currently unknown.

Overall study findings and caveats: Lesional scalp displayed greater clonality than normal scalp, most notably in alopecia totalis/universalis.

In each case, RNA was isolated and then reverse transcribed into cDNA as the sequencing template. Sequencing was performed with immunoSEQ multiplex PCR; in TCRdb, only in-frame clones are kept and a portion is missing. The profile shows around 50,000 clones, roughly 96% of them singletons. The chain joins TRBV7-2 to TRBJ1-3; D is ambiguous. This material consisted of CD8+ T cells sorted from blood, taken at week 0. The source of this sequence is a human donor with alopecia areata. The CDR3 nucleotides are TGTGCCAGCAGCTTAGTCGGCTCTGGAAACACCATATATTTT. Translation gives CASSLVGSGNTIYF.